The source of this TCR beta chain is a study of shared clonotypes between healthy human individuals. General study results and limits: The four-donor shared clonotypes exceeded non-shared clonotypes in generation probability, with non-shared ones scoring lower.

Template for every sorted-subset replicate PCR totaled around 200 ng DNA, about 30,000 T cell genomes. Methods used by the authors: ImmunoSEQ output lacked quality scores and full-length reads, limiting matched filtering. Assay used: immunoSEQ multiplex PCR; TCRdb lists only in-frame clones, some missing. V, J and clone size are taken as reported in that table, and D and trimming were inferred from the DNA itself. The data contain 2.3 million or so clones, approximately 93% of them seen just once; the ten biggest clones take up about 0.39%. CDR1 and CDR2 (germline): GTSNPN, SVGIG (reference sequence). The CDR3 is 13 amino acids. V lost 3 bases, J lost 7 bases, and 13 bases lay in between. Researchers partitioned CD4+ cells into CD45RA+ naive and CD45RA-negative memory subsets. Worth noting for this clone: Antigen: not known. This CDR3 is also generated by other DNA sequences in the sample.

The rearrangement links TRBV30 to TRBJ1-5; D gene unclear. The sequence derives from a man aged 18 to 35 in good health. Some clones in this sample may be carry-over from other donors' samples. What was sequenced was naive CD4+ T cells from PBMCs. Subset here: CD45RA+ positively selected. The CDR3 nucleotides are TGTGCCTGGAGCCCCGGAGGCGGCCAGCCCCAGCATTTT. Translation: CAWSPGGGQPQHF.